This passage covers 24 T cell receptor beta chains from one sample sequenced in a study of T cell repertoires in cytomegalovirus infection. TCRdb fed the reads into MiXCR, producing one record per CDR3 protein. The sample lists approximately 300,000 distinct CDR3 sequences, around 25% occurring once. These receptors are not linked to any known antigen. This material consisted of cultured PBMCs, taken from culture after CMV antigen stimulation. Receptor source: a human donor in good health (CMV status not recorded). Some clones in this sample may be carry-over from other donors' samples.

The gene calls are TRBV7-9 and TRBJ2-1; possibly TRBD2 for D (6 bases). The CDR3 totals 11 residues. The V end lost 7 bases, the J end lost 13 bases, and 14 bases lay between the germline ends. Germline V gene sequence: CDR1 SEHNR, CDR2 FQNEAQ (reference sequence). The CDR3 is CASTYGDFQFF. CDR3 sequence (DNA): TGTGCCAGCACCTATGGGGACTTTCAGTTCTTC.

In this sample, this clonotype turned up a few times. The gene calls are TRBV6-5 and TRBJ2-1; 11 positions agree with TRBD2. In germline, CDR1 is MNHEY, CDR2 SVGAGI. This CDR3 contains 13 residues. Trimming removed 7 bases from V and 9 bases from J; junction bases left unmatched: 5. The CDR3 sequence is CASNLAGGGEQFF. CDR3 in DNA: TGTGCCAGCAATTTAGCGGGAGGGGGTGAGCAGTTCTTC.

This clonotype was detected many times. The rearrangement joins TRBV28 to TRBJ2-5; D is undetermined. Germline V gene sequence: CDR1 MDHEN, CDR2 SYDVKM. The CDR3 totals 13 residues. Trimming stripped 6 bases from V and 0 bases from J, with 8 bases between. DNA of the CDR3: TGTGCCAGCAGCCGGCAGTACCAAGAGACCCAGTACTTC. Its protein is CASSRQYQETQYF.

This clonotype was counted between two and nine times. The chain has TRBV4-1 and TRBJ1-4, with D tentatively TRBD1 (6 bases). The CDR3 covers 16 residues. CDR1 MGHRA and CDR2 YSYEKL come from the germline V gene. The germline V and J ends were trimmed by 4 bases and 8 bases, with 20 bases remaining between them. The CDR3 DNA is TGCGCCAGCAGCCCGCAAACAGGGTTCGGAGTCGAAAAACTGTTTTTT. It codes for CASSPQTGFGVEKLFF.

This clonotype was recorded at least ten times. The gene calls are TRBV7-2 and TRBJ2-1, with a weak D call TRBD1 (5 bases). Germline values: CDR1 SGHTA, CDR2 FQGNSA. Trimming cost V 7 bases and J 10 bases, with 23 bases left between them. CDR3 length: 15 amino acids. The CDR3 DNA follows: TGTGCCAGCAAACCAGGGCCCACTCTATCTAGGGAGCAGTTCTTC. This encodes CASKPGPTLSREQFF. The full variable domain, with the rest looked up from reference TRBV7-2 and TRBJ2-1, is GAGVSQSPSNKVTEKGKDVELRCDPISGHTALYWYRQSLGQGLEFLIYFQGNSAPDKSGLPSDRFSAERTGGSVSTLTIQRTQQEDSAVYLCASKPGPTLSREQFFGPGTRLTVL.

This chain connects TRBV6-1 to TRBJ2-7; 9 nucleotides align to TRBD2. Per the germline V gene, CDR1 is MNHNS and CDR2 is SASEGT. Trimming at V came to 6 bases and at J to 4 bases, leaving 16 bases not matched to a gene. The CDR3 length is 17 residues. Here the CDR3 DNA reads TGTGCCAGCAGACTATCACTAGCGGGTCCCGTCCAGTACGAGCAGTACTTC. Translated, it gives CASRLSLAGPVQYEQYF.

This clonotype was counted only a few times. The chain employs TRBV19 and TRBJ2-5; TRBD2 matches 7 bases. This CDR3 contains 13 residues. Germline V gene data show CDR1 as LNHDA and CDR2 as SQIVND (reference sequence). V gave up 5 bases and J gave up 1 base; unmatched junction bases: 1. Written as DNA, the CDR3 is TGTGCCAGTAGTGCTAGCGGCCAAGAGACCCAGTACTTC. This encodes CASSASGQETQYF. The full variable domain, rest sourced from reference TRBV19 and TRBJ2-5, is DGGITQSPKYLFRKEGQNVTLSCEQNLNHDAMYWYRQDPGQGLRLIYYSQIVNDFQKGDIAEGYSVSREKKESFPLTVTSAQKNPTAFYLCASSASGQETQYFGPGTRLLVL.

The rearrangement uses TRBV20-1 and TRBJ2-1, with 9 bases that match TRBD2. CDR1 and CDR2 from the germline V gene are DFQATT and SNEGSKA (reference sequence). The CDR3 covers 17 residues. J gave up 7 bases and V 0 bases, and 13 bases lay outside the gene matches. CDR3 loop: CSARDLIRAGGPNEQFF. In nucleotides, the CDR3 is TGCAGTGCTAGAGATTTGATACGAGCGGGGGGTCCGAATGAGCAGTTCTTC.

Many counts were recorded for this clonotype. The V call is TRBV7-2, the J call TRBJ1-1; D might be TRBD1 (5 bases). Per germline, CDR1 SGHTA and CDR2 FQGNSA. The CDR3 has 15 residues. V was cut by 3 bases and J by 5 bases, with 16 bases left in between. The CDR3 loop is CASSFSGRGGTEAFF. DNA for the CDR3: TGTGCCAGCAGCTTCTCCGGGAGGGGCGGGACTGAAGCTTTCTTT.

This clonotype was picked up a small number of times. The chain links TRBV6-2 or TRBV6-3 to TRBJ2-7; unclear D gene. CDR3 length equals 13 residues. Germline V gene lookup returns CDR1 MNHEY and CDR2 SVGEGT. V gave up 6 bases and J gave up 2 bases, with 11 bases separating them. CDR3 bases: TGTGCCAGCAGCGCCGGTGCTACCTACGAGCAGTACGTC. Amino acids: CASSAGATYEQYV.

This clonotype occurred once. One base away lies a much larger clone, so this may be a sequencing read error. The chain has TRBV5-6 and TRBJ2-3; 7 bases match TRBD1. This CDR3 region has 16 residues. Germline CDR1 SGHDT, CDR2 YYEEEE. As DNA, the CDR3 is TGTACCAGCAGCTTGGGGCAGGGGGTAAGCACAGATACGCAGTATTTT. It encodes CTSSLGQGVSTDTQYF.

DNA of the CDR3: TGCAGCGTTGAAGGTGGCGGGAGGGCGAGAGATACGCAGTATTTT. This sequence encodes CSVEGGGRARDTQYF. The J gene is TRBJ2-3, the V gene TRBV29-1, with 9 bases matching TRBD2. The CDR3 is 15 residues long. Germline CDR1 is SQVTM and CDR2 is ANQGSEA. With 1 base clipped from V and 5 bases from J, the junction kept 7 bases outside the gene matches.

The V gene is TRBV6-5, the J gene TRBJ2-7, with unresolved D. The CDR3 has 11 amino acids. V lost 4 bases and J 11 bases, leaving 12 bases between the germline ends. Per germline, CDR1 MNHEY and CDR2 SVGAGI. The CDR3 DNA sequence: TGTGCCAGCAGTTCACCGGAGAGAGAGTACTTC. It translates to CASSSPEREYF.

V gene TRBV12-3 or TRBV12-4 combines with J gene TRBJ1-2, with 7 bases matching TRBD1. Trimming cost V 6 bases and J 4 bases; bases outside gene matches: 11. The CDR3 is 15 amino acids. The CDR3 coding sequence is TGTGCCAGCAGACTGACAGGGCCCTCTGGCTATGGCTACACCTTC. Its translation: CASRLTGPSGYGYTF.

In its sample, this clonotype was seen many times. The gene calls are TRBV7-2 and TRBJ1-6; 7 bases map to TRBD1. The CDR3 loop spans 14 amino acids. Unmatched junction bases numbered 4, after V lost 5 bases and J lost 6 bases. The germline V gene has CDR1 SGHTA and CDR2 FQGNSA. The CDR3 sequence: CASSPGTANSPLHF. The CDR3 DNA reads as TGTGCCAGCAGCCCCGGGACAGCTAATTCACCCCTCCACTTT.

This chain joins TRBV10-3 and TRBJ2-1, with 9 bases aligning to TRBD1. Germline V gives CDR1 ENHRY, CDR2 SYGVKD. Trimming cost V 7 bases and J 7 bases; bases outside gene matches: 8. This CDR3 is 14 amino acids long. CDR3 protein: CAINRGRGPNEQFF. The DNA of the CDR3 is TGTGCCATCAACAGGGGGCGGGGGCCGAATGAGCAGTTCTTC.

This sequence joins TRBV6-2 or TRBV6-3 and TRBJ1-1; no clear D. CDR3 length: 14 amino acids. Germline V lookup: CDR1 MNHEY, CDR2 SVGEGT. Trimming pared 8 bases from V and 1 base from J, leaving 14 bases between. The CDR3 loop reads CASGGRTENTEAFF. The CDR3 bases are TGTGCCAGCGGCGGGCGGACGGAGAACACTGAAGCTTTCTTT.

At least ten counts were recorded for this clonotype. J is TRBJ2-7 and V is TRBV2; TRBD1 agrees at 8 bases. The V gene end was trimmed by 4 bases and the J gene end by 0 bases; junction bases not matched to a gene: 8. CDR1 and CDR2 from the germline V gene are SNHLY and FYNNEI. The CDR3 has 16 residues. The CDR3 region is CASSAAAGTGSYEQYF. CDR3 sequence (DNA): TGTGCCAGCAGTGCCGCAGCCGGGACAGGCTCCTACGAGCAGTACTTC.

This clonotype was observed a few times. The CDR3 bases are TGCGCCAGCAGCCAAGGGGCGACAGGGGATGGCTACACCTTC. Translated, it gives CASSQGATGDGYTF. The chain recombines TRBV4-3 with TRBJ1-2; 8 positions match TRBD1. The germline CDR1 and CDR2 sequences are LGHNA and YSLEER. V lost 1 base and J lost 6; bases outside the gene matches: 4. This CDR3 is 14 amino acids long.

This chain links TRBV7-2 with TRBJ2-1; D unresolved. CDR3 length equals 12 residues. The germline V gene has CDR1 SGHTA and CDR2 FQGNSA. The V gene lost 6 bases and the J gene lost 7 bases, with 10 bases spanning the gap. CDR3 protein: CASRSLINEQFF. The DNA for the CDR3 is TGTGCCAGCAGGTCTCTAATAAATGAGCAGTTCTTC.

This clonotype was counted ten times or more. The V call is TRBV4-1, the J call TRBJ2-6; the match to TRBD1 covers 8 bases. The CDR3 totals 18 residues. Germline CDR1 and CDR2: MGHRA and YSYEKL. V was clipped by 2 bases and J by 0 bases; unmatched bases: 6. The CDR3 DNA reads TGCGCCAGCAGCCAACCGGGACAGGCCCTCTCTGGGGCCAACGTCCTGACTTTC. Protein sequence: CASSQPGQALSGANVLTF.

This clonotype was seen only a few times. The J gene is TRBJ2-4, the V gene TRBV20-1; 10 bases match TRBD2. This CDR3 region has 16 residues. Germline values: CDR1 DFQATT, CDR2 SNEGSKA (reference sequence). V shed 5 bases, J shed 4 bases, and the junction held 11 bases outside the gene matches. CDR3 loop: CSAPPGLAGAKNIQYF. CDR3 DNA: TGCAGTGCTCCGCCCGGGCTAGCGGGAGCTAAAAACATTCAGTACTTC.

The genes are TRBV6-6 and TRBJ2-3, with 7 bases that match TRBD1. Per the germline V gene, CDR1 is MNHNY and CDR2 is SVGAGI (reference sequence). With V trimmed by 6 bases and J by 2 bases, 5 bases remained unmatched. The CDR3 consists of 14 residues. The CDR3, as DNA: TGTGCCAGCAGAACGGGACAGTCCACAGATACGCAGTATTTT. Residues: CASRTGQSTDTQYF.

V and J are TRBV19 and TRBJ1-5; D possibly corresponds to TRBD1 (6 bases). This CDR3 comprises 14 residues. Germline values: CDR1 LNHDA, CDR2 SQIVND (reference sequence). Trimming removed 6 bases from V and 4 bases from J, with 13 bases in between. The CDR3 reads CASRAQGSNQPQHF. In nucleotides, the CDR3 is TGTGCCAGTAGGGCACAGGGTTCAAATCAGCCCCAGCATTTT. The variable domain in full, with the rest retrieved from reference TRBV19 and TRBJ1-5, is DGGITQSPKYLFRKEGQNVTLSCEQNLNHDAMYWYRQDPGQGLRLIYYSQIVNDFQKGDIAEGYSVSREKKESFPLTVTSAQKNPTAFYLCASRAQGSNQPQHFGDGTRLSIL.